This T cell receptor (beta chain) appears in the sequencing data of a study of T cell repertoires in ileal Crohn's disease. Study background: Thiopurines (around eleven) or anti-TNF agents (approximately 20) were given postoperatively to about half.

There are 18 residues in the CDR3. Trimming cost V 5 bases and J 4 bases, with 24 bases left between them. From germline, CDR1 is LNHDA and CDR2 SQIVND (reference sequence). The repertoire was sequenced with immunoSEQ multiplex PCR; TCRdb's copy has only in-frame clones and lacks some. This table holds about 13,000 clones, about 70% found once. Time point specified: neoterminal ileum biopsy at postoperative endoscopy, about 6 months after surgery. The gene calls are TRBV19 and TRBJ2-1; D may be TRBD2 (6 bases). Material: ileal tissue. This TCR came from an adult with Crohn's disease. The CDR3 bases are TGTGCCAGTAGTCCGCGGGGTAGCGCCTTGGAGTTGTACAATGAGCAGTTCTTC. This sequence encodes CASSPRGSALELYNEQFF. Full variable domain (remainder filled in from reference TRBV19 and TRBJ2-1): DGGITQSPKYLFRKEGQNVTLSCEQNLNHDAMYWYRQDPGQGLRLIYYSQIVNDFQKGDIAEGYSVSREKKESFPLTVTSAQKNPTAFYLCASSPRGSALELYNEQFFGPGTRLTVL.